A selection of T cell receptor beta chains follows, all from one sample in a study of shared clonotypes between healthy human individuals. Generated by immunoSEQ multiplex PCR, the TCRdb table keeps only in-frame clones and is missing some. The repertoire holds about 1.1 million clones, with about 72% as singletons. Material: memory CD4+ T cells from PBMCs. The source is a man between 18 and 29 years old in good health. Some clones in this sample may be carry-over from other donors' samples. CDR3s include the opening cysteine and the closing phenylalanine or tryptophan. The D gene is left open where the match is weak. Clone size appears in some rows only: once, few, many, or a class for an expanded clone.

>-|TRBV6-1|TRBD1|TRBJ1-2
CASSELEQGRDYGYTF
TGTGCCAGCAGTGAGTTGGAACAGGGGCGGGACTATGGCTACACCTTC
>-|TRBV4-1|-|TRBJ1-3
CASSPSGIYSGNTIYF
TGCGCCAGCAGCCCCTCGGGCATCTACTCTGGAAACACCATATATTTT
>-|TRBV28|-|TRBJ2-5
CASSLPTTQETQYF
TGTGCCAGCAGTTTGCCGACAACTCAAGAGACCCAGTACTTC
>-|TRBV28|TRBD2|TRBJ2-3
CASSFVMKTSGTDTQYF
TGTGCCAGCAGTTTTGTCATGAAGACTAGCGGCACAGATACGCAGTATTTT
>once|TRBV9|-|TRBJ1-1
CASSVDVGVTEAFF
TGTGCCAGCAGCGTAGATGTAGGGGTCACTGAAGCTTTCTTT
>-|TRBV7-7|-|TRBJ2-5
CASSLSRSVGETQYF
TGTGCCAGCAGCTTAAGCAGGAGTGTCGGAGAGACCCAGTACTTC
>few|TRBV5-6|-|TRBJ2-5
CASSLFQGMREETQYF
TGTGCCAGCAGCTTGTTTCAGGGGATGAGGGAAGAGACCCAGTACTTC
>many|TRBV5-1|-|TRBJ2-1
CASSDIRGSGNEQFF
TGCGCCAGCAGCGACATCAGGGGCTCGGGGAATGAGCAGTTCTTC
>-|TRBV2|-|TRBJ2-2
CASNDWGQGAGELFF
TGTGCCAGCAACGACTGGGGGCAAGGAGCCGGGGAGCTGTTTTTT
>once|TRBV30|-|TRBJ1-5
CAWNRGPSRNQPQHF
TGTGCCTGGAACCGGGGGCCATCGCGCAATCAGCCCCAGCATTTT
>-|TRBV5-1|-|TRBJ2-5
CASRPGRSDETQYF
TGCGCCAGCAGGCCGGGACGGAGTGATGAGACCCAGTACTTC
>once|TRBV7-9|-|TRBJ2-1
CASSQEGGYPALNEQFF
TGCGCCAGCAGCCAAGAAGGGGGGTACCCCGCCCTCAATGAGCAGTTCTTC
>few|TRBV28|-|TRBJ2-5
CASRSTSQAETQYF
TGTGCCAGCAGATCCACTAGTCAGGCGGAGACCCAGTACTTC
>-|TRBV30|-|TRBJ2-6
CAWRDSGANVLTF
TGTGCCTGGAGAGACTCTGGGGCCAACGTCCTGACTTTC
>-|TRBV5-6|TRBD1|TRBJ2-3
CASSLHQGASPDTQYF
TGTGCCAGCAGCTTGCACCAGGGGGCGAGTCCAGATACGCAGTATTTT
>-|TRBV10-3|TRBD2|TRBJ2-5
CATAGTRETQYF
TGTGCCACAGCCGGGACTAGAGAGACCCAGTACTTC
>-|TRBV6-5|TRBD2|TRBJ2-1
CATKTSGYNEQFF
TGTGCCACCAAGACTAGCGGATACAATGAGCAGTTCTTC
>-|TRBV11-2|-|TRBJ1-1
CASSLAAEAFF
TGTGCCAGCAGCTTAGCCGCTGAAGCTTTCTTT
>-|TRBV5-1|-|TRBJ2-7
CASSLAGTARSYEQYF
TGCGCCAGCAGCTTGGCCGGGACTGCCCGCTCCTACGAGCAGTACTTC
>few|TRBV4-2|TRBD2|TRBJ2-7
CASSQDRGTSDTSRF
TGTGCCAGCAGCCAAGATCGGGGGACTAGCGATACCTCCAGATTC
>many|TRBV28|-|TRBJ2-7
CASSSPSFRLGGSEQYF
TGTGCCAGCAGTTCGCCGTCGTTTAGGCTAGGAGGTAGCGAGCAGTACTTC
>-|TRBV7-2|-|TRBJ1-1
CASSFGDTEAFF
TGTGCCAGCAGCTTCGGAGACACTGAAGCTTTCTTT
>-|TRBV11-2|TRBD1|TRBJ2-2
CASSFTGGNTGELFF
TGTGCCAGCAGCTTCACAGGGGGAAACACCGGGGAGCTGTTTTTT
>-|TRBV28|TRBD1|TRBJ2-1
CAGGSSGQVNEQFF
TGTGCCGGGGGGAGCTCGGGACAGGTCAATGAGCAGTTCTTC
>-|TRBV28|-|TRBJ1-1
CASSSHRTAEAFF
TGTGCCAGCAGTTCTCACCGGACAGCAGAAGCTTTCTTT
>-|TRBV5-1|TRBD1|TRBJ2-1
CASSQPGGPYNEQFF
TGCGCCAGCAGCCAACCAGGGGGCCCCTACAATGAGCAGTTCTTC
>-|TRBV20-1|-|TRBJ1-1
CSAATGEAFF
TGCAGTGCTGCCACAGGGGAAGCTTTCTTT
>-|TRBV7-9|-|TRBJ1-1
CASSLGANTEAFF
TGTGCCAGCAGCCTTGGGGCTAACACTGAAGCTTTCTTT
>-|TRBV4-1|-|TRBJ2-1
CASSQLPHEQFF
TGCGCCAGCAGCCAACTCCCCCATGAGCAGTTCTTC
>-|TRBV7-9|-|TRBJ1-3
CASSRDGVSGNTIYF
TGTGCCAGCAGCCGAGACGGAGTCTCTGGAAACACCATATATTTT
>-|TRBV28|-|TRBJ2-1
CASSPGRGSNLNEQFF
TGTGCCAGCAGTCCCGGTAGGGGATCAAATCTCAATGAGCAGTTCTTC
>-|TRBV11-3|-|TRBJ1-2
CASSQGRTINNRVNYGYTF
TGTGCCAGCAGCCAGGGGAGGACAATAAACAATAGGGTCAACTATGGCTACACCTTC
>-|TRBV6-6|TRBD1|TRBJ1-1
CASSYLGTGDDAFF
TGTGCCAGCAGTTACTTGGGGACAGGGGACGACGCTTTCTTT
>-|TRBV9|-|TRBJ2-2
CASSVAGSTGELFF
TGTGCCAGCAGCGTAGCCGGGAGCACCGGGGAGCTGTTTTTT